This T cell receptor (beta chain) was found in a study of T cell responses to AZD1222 COVID-19 vaccine. Assay: immunoSEQ multiplex PCR; the TCRdb copy retains only in-frame clones and omits some. The sample includes tens of thousands of clones, more than 75% of them seen just once. For this clone: Antigen specificity is unknown.

Regarding the study as a whole: Most donors were white British and more were female, and clonal diversity was possibly underestimated. Of spike-specific TCRs, nearly half reportedly target regions left unmutated in variants. An increase in Spike-specific TCR breadth and depth was observed after two AZD1222 doses. Mapped onto spike, vaccine-associated CD4 TCRs spanned it and were dominant at 160-218 and 743-854.

The specimen was peripheral blood, collected on day 0 of AZD1222 vaccination. The sequence derives from an adult in good health.

The CDR3 sequence: CASSTEISGNTIYF. Here the CDR3 DNA reads TGTGCCAGCTCGACGGAGATATCAGGAAACACCATATATTTT. This chain joins TRBV6-5 and TRBJ1-3; D is undetermined. The CDR3 is made up of 14 amino acids. The V gene's germline CDR1 is MNHEY and CDR2 SVGAGI. V gave up 8 bases and J gave up 4 bases, with 15 bases separating them.